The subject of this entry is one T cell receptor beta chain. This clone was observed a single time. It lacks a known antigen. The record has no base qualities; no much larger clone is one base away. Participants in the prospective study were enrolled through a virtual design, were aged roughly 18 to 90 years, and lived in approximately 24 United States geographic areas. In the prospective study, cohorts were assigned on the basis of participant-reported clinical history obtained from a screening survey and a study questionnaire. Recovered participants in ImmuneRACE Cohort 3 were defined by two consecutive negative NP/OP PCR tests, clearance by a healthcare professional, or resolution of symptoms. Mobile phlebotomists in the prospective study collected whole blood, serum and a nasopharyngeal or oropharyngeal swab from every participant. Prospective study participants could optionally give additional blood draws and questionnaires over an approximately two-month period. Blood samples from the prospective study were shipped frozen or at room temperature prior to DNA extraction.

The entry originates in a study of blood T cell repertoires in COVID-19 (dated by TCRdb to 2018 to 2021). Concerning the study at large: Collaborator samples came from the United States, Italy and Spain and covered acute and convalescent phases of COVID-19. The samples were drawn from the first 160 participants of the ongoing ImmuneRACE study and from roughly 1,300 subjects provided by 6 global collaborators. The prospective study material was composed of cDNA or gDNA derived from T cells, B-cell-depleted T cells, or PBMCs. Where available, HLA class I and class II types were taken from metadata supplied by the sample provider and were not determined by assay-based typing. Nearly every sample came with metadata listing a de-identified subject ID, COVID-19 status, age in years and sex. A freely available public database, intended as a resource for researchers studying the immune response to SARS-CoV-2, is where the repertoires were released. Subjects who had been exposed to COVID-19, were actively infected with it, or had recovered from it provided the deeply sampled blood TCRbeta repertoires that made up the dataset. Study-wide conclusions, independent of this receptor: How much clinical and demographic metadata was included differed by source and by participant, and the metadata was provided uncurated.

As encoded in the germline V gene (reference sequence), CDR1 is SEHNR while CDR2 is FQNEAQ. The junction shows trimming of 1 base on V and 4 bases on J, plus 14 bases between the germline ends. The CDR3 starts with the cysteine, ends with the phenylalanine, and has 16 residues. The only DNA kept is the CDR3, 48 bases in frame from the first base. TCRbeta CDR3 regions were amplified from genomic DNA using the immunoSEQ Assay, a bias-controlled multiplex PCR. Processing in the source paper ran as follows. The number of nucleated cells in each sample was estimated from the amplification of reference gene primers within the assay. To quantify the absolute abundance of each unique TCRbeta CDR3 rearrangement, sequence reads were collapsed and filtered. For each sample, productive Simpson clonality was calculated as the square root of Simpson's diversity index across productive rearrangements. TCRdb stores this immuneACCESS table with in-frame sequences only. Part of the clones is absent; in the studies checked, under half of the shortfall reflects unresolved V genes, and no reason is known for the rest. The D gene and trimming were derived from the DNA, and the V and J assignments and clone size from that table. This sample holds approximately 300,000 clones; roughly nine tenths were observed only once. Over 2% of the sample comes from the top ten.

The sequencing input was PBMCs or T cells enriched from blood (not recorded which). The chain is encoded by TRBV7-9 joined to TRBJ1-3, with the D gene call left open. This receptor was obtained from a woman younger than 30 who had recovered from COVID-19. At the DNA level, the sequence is TGTGCCAGCAGCTTAGGCGGGCCTCAGACGGGAAACACCATATATTTT. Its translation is CASSLGGPQTGNTIYF.